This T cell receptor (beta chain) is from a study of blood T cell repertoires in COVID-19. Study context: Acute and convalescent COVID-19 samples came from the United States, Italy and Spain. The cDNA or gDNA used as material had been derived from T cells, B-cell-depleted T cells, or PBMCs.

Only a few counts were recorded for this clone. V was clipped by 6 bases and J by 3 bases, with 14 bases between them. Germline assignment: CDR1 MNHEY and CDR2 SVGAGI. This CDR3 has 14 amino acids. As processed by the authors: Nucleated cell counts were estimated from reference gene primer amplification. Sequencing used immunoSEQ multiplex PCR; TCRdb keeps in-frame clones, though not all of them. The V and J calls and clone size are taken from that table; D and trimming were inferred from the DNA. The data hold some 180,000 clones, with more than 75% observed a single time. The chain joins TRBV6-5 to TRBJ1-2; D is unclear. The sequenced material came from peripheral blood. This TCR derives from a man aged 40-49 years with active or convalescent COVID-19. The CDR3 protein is CASRNTGIDYGYTF. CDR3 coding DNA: TGTGCCAGCAGAAACACCGGGATCGACTATGGCTACACCTTC.